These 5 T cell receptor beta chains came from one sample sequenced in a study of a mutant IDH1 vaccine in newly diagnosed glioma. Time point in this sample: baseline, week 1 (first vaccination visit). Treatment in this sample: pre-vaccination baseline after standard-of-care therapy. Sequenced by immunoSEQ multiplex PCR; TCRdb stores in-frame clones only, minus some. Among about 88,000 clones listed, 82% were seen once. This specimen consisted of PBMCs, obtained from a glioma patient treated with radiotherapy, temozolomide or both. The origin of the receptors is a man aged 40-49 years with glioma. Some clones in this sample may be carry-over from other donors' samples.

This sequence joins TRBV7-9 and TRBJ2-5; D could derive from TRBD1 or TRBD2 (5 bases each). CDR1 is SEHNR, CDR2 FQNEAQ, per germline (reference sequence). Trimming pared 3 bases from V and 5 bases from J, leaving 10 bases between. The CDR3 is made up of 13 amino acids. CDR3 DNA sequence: TGTGCCAGCAGCTTGGGGGAGCCGGAGACCCAGTACTTC. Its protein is CASSLGEPETQYF.

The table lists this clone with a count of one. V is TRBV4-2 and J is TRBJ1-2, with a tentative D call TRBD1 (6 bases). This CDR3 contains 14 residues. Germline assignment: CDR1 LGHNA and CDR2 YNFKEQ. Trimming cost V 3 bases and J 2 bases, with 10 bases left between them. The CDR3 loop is CASSHIGQNYGYTF. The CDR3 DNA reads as TGTGCCAGCAGCCATATAGGACAGAACTATGGCTACACCTTC.

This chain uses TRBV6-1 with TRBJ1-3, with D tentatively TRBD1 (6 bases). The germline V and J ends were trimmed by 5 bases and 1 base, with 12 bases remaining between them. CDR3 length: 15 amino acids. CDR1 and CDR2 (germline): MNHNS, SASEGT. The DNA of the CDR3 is TGTGCCAGCAGTCCCTGGGGGGCTTCTGGAAACACCATATATTTT. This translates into CASSPWGASGNTIYF.

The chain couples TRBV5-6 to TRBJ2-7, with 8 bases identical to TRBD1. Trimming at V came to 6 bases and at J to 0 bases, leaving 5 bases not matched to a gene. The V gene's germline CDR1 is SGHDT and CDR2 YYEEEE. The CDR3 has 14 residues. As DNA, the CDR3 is TGTGCCAGCACCGCTGGGACAGGCTCCTACGAGCAGTACTTC. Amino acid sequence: CASTAGTGSYEQYF.

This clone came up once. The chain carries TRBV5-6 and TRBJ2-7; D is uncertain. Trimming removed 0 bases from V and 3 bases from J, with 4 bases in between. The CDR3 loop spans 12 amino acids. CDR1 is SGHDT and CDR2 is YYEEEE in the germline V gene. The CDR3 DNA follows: TGTGCCAGCAGCTTGGTGGGCTACGAGCAGTACTTC. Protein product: CASSLVGYEQYF.